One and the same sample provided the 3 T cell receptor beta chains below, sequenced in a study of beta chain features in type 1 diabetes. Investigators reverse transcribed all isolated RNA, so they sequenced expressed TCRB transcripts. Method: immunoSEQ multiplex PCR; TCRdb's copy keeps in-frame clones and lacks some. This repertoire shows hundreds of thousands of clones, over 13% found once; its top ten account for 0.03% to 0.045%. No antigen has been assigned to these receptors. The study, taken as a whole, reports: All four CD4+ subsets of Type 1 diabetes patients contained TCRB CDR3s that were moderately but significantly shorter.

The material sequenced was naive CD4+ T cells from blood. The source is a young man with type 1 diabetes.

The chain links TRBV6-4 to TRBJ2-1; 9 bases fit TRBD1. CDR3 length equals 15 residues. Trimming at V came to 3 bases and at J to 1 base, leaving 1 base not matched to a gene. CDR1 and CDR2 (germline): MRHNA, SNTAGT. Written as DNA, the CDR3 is TGTGCCAGCAGTGAGACAGGGGGATCCTACAATGAGCAGTTCTTC. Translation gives CASSETGGSYNEQFF.

The CDR3, as DNA: TGTGCCAGCAGTTACCCGTTTGAAGAGCAGTACTTC. Amino acids: CASSYPFEEQYF. This chain joins TRBV6-6 and TRBJ2-7; D is uncertain. The CDR3 is 12 amino acids. The germline gives CDR1 MNHNY, CDR2 SVGAGI (reference sequence). Trimming took off 2 bases at V and 7 bases at J, with 9 bases between the two ends.

CDR3 protein: CASRLLPPSLLRRETQYF. CDR3 DNA: TGTGCAAGTCGCCTCCTCCCCCCCAGTCTACTTAGGAGGGAGACCCAGTACTTC. The rearrangement joins TRBV12-2 to TRBJ2-5; the table assigns TRBD2, which was not confirmed against the DNA. TRBV12-2 is described as a pseudogene. This CDR3 comprises 18 residues.